Listed below are T cell receptor beta chains from one sample, sequenced in a study of shared clonotypes between healthy human individuals. The table came from immunoSEQ multiplex PCR; TCRdb's copy has only in-frame clones and leaves some out. This sample has around 1.9 million clones, with about 92% found just once. Source material: naive CD8+ T cells from PBMCs. The receptors derive from a man aged 18 to 29 in good health. Some clones in this sample may be carry-over from other donors' samples. The CDR3 runs from the conserved cysteine through the conserved F or W. Fields, in order: D gene, clone size, V gene, J gene, CDR3 protein, CDR3 DNA. A D gene is named only where the DNA matches it firmly. Some rows mark clone size as missing; the rest say once, few, many or name a class of expanded clone.

>.|.|TRBV28|TRBJ2-7
CASTPTERTYEQYF
TGTGCCAGCACCCCGACCGAAAGAACCTACGAGCAGTACTTC
>.|.|TRBV9|TRBJ2-7
CASSGGRVTEQYF
TGTGCCAGTTCCGGGGGGCGCGTTACCGAGCAGTACTTC
>.|.|TRBV19|TRBJ1-1
CASSIDPGIEAFF
TGTGCCAGTAGTATAGACCCGGGCATTGAAGCTTTCTTT
>.|.|TRBV30|TRBJ2-7
CAWTEWTSRRYEQYF
TGTGCCTGGACCGAGTGGACCTCGCGGCGCTACGAGCAGTACTTC
>TRBD1|.|TRBV28|TRBJ2-7
CASESTGGYEQYF
TGTGCCAGCGAATCGACAGGGGGCTACGAGCAGTACTTC
>.|.|TRBV7-9|TRBJ2-1
CASSQGTPLVWGFF
TGTGCCAGCAGCCAAGGGACTCCCCTTGTTTGGGGGTTCTTC
>TRBD1|.|TRBV28|TRBJ1-6
CASLPAGQYNSPLHF
TGTGCCAGCCTTCCAGCGGGACAGTATAATTCACCCCTCCACTTT
>TRBD1|.|TRBV27|TRBJ1-4
CASSLTTGATNEKLFF
TGTGCCAGCAGTCTAACTACAGGGGCAACTAATGAAAAACTGTTTTTT
>.|.|TRBV29-1|TRBJ2-4
CSVVGRAAELAKNIQYF
TGCAGCGTTGTGGGCAGAGCTGCTGAACTAGCCAAAAACATTCAGTACTTC
>TRBD2|.|TRBV28|TRBJ2-1
CASSLGLAPYNEQFF
TGTGCCAGCAGTTTGGGACTAGCGCCTTATAATGAGCAGTTCTTC
>.|.|TRBV7-8|TRBJ2-1
CASSLGLGGSAYHNEQFF
TGTGCCAGCAGCCTGGGTCTAGGGGGTAGCGCGTACCACAATGAGCAGTTCTTC
>.|.|TRBV27|TRBJ2-1
CASSPSIDTYNEQFF
TGTGCCAGCAGTCCTTCTATAGACACCTACAATGAGCAGTTCTTC
>.|.|TRBV28|TRBJ2-3
CASTLLGIGGTDTQYF
TGTGCCAGCACTCTCCTTGGTATCGGGGGCACAGATACGCAGTATTTT
>.|.|TRBV10-3|TRBJ1-2
CAISGPQRQVSSTNYGYTF
TGTGCCATCAGTGGCCCCCAACGACAGGTTTCGTCTACTAACTATGGCTACACCTTC
>TRBD2|once|TRBV27|TRBJ2-1
CASRGLAAYNEQFF
TGTGCCAGCAGGGGACTAGCGGCCTACAATGAGCAGTTCTTC
>.|.|TRBV5-1|TRBJ1-1
CASSLHGGAFVNTEAFF
TGCGCCAGCAGCTTGCACGGGGGCGCGTTCGTGAACACTGAAGCTTTCTTT
>TRBD1|.|TRBV11-2|TRBJ1-4
CASSPYKTGKEGKLFF
TGTGCCAGCAGCCCTTACAAGACAGGGAAGGAGGGGAAACTGTTTTTT
>.|.|TRBV27|TRBJ2-3
CASIVRGVGTDTQYF
TGTGCCAGCATCGTGAGGGGGGTCGGCACAGATACGCAGTATTTT
>.|.|TRBV27|TRBJ1-2
CASRAKGDRRYGYTF
TGTGCCAGCAGAGCTAAGGGAGACCGGCGCTATGGCTACACCTTC
>.|.|TRBV6-5|TRBJ2-5
CASSPDHLTQYF
TGTGCCAGCAGTCCGGATCACTTGACCCAGTACTTC
>.|.|TRBV2|TRBJ2-7
CAIGDRSYEQYF
TGTGCCATCGGGGACCGTTCCTACGAGCAGTACTTC
>.|.|TRBV27|TRBJ2-5
CASSFLGTETQYF
TGTGCCAGCAGTTTCCTCGGGACAGAGACCCAGTACTTC
>.|.|TRBV4-3|TRBJ1-3
CASSQDGSSGNTIYF
TGCGCCAGCAGCCAAGACGGTTCCTCTGGAAACACCATATATTTT
>.|.|TRBV11-2|TRBJ2-7
CASSPLPAYSYEQYF
TGTGCCAGCAGCCCCCTACCGGCGTACTCCTACGAGCAGTACTTC
>TRBD2|.|TRBV7-3|TRBJ2-1
CASSSIGRGMGKEEQFF
TGTGCCAGCAGCTCTATCGGGAGGGGGATGGGTAAAGAAGAGCAGTTCTTC
>TRBD2|.|TRBV7-3|TRBJ2-1
CASSQLAGSYNEQFF
TGTGCCAGCAGCCAACTAGCGGGGTCCTACAATGAGCAGTTCTTC
>.|.|TRBV27|TRBJ2-7
CASSSKTESYEQYF
TGTGCCAGCAGTTCCAAGACAGAGTCCTACGAGCAGTACTTC
>.|.|TRBV30|TRBJ2-7
CAWRGEGGYEQYF
TGTGCCTGGAGGGGTGAGGGGGGGTACGAGCAGTACTTC
>.|.|TRBV5-1|TRBJ2-7
CASSLGQAPSYEQYF
TGCGCCAGCAGCCTTGGTCAAGCCCCCTCCTACGAGCAGTACTTC